This TCR beta chain was captured by sequencing in a study of tumor and adjacent non-tumor tissue in lung cancer (dated 2018 in TCRdb). For the study in its entirety: By cancer type, the cohort comprised 12 adenocarcinoma patients, a couple of squamous cell carcinoma patients and 1 small cell lung cancer patient. Ages among the 15 or so patients ranged from roughly 31 to 76 years, there were 10 or so men and 5 women, and disease was at TNM stage I to III. Sequencing generated a total of 125,075,908 productive TCRbeta reads, averaging roughly 4.3 million reads per sample. The study compared bulk TCRbeta repertoires from lung tumor tissue and matched distant non-tumor lung tissue of some 15 lung cancer patients. For each patient, one tumor sample and one normal lung sample were taken, giving approximately 30 paired specimens that underwent TCRbeta CDR3 sequencing. Broad study findings and their caveats: Tumor tissue showed significantly higher TCR diversity (inverse Simpson) than normal lung tissue, at 431.37 vs 166.20 (P = 0.0075, Mann-Whitney U test). Younger patients had significantly higher TCR diversity, and higher tumor TCR diversity was associated with shorter overall and disease-free survival. The methods do not name the sequencing platform or mention unique molecular identifiers. The top 100 clones accounted for a significantly larger cumulative portion of the repertoire in normal lung than in tumor tissue. Only roughly 14 patients were in the cohort, and the authors stated that larger samples and more detailed clinical data are needed. Because peripheral blood was not sequenced, the blood TCRbeta repertoires of the lung cancer patients in the study went unexamined.

The protocol used for the library was multiplex PCR. Sequencing used an Illumina HiSeq 2500. TCRbeta libraries were built by three rounds of nested PCR using primers (Table S4), following protocols modified from ARM-PCR. Before sequencing, PCR products in the 200-500 bp range were cut out of the gel and cleaned up using the QIAquick gel extraction kit. For the original study's pipeline: Trimmomatic was used to clean the reads, FLASH was used to merge the reads into complete CDR3 sequences, and MiTCR was used to assign the reads to V(D)J germline segments. Clonal diversity was computed as the inverse Simpson's index with VDJtools. Productive reads were defined as in-frame sequences without a premature stop codon. TCRdb handled the public reads itself, with Q25 trimming in fastp and clone calling in MiXCR, and kept productive beta chains. Records with the same CDR3 protein are collapsed into one entry carrying the most frequent genes and DNA. It is TCRdb's table, rather than the study itself, that gives the V and J calls and clone size. This sample gives 55,000 to 75,000 distinct CDR3 sequences in total; almost 60% of them show up just once. The ten largest account for around 20% of the sample.

RNA was extracted from bulk unsorted tissue and checked for quality with a NanoDrop ND-1000 and an Agilent 2100. The donors were newly diagnosed lung cancer patients admitted for thoracic surgery in China from August to November 2014 who had not received prior chemotherapy. Patients with previous radiotherapy or chemotherapy, or with another concurrent cancer, were excluded from the study. Surgical tissue pieces of about 1-2.1 cm3 were preserved in RNAlater solution and were kept at -80 degrees C until use. The CDR3 has 16 amino acids, counting the end cysteine and phenylalanine. Only the CDR3 portion is preserved as DNA: 48 bases, with reading frame beginning at the first base. V is reduced by 6 bases and J by 0 bases, leaving a spacing of 17 bases between them. The germline V gene sets CDR1 to MNHEY and CDR2 to SVGAGI. This clonotype was seen ten or more times. Its recognized antigen is unknown. Base-call qualities are not available, and no considerably larger clone is one nucleotide away.

The chain joins TRBV6-5 to TRBJ1-1; no D segment can be confidently identified. Sequenced material: lung tumor tissue. The receptor comes from a man in his forties or fifties with non-small cell lung cancer. The CDR3 protein sequence reads: CASSRSGKVMNTEAFF. The DNA reads as follows: TGTGCCAGCAGCCGCTCGGGGAAGGTGATGAACACTGAAGCTTTCTTT.